Following are 23 T cell receptor beta chains from one sample sequenced in a study of blood T cell repertoires in COVID-19. Measured with immunoSEQ multiplex PCR; TCRdb has only the in-frame clones, and not every one. Of hundreds of thousands of clones detected, 88% appear once; the ten largest clones hold 6.3%. Sequencing input: peripheral blood. The receptors come from a young woman with COVID-19, enrolled during active disease.

The sample holds one count of this clone. The chain couples TRBV19 to TRBJ2-7; D unclear. Germline CDR1 reads LNHDA; CDR2 reads SQIVND (reference sequence). V was pared by 3 bases and J by 1 base, with 10 bases between. The CDR3 spans 14 residues. DNA of the CDR3: TGTGCCAGTAGTATTGGTGGGCAGTCCTACGAGCAGTACTTC. This sequence encodes CASSIGGQSYEQYF.

This clone has only one observation. J is TRBJ1-2 and V is TRBV19, with a possible D match to TRBD1 (5 bases). This CDR3 region has 14 residues. Trimming took 3 bases from V and 6 from J, leaving 14 bases between them. From germline, CDR1 is LNHDA and CDR2 SQIVND (reference sequence). The CDR3 DNA follows: TGTGCCAGTAGTATCCCCAGTGTGACAGATGGCTACACCTTC. This codes for CASSIPSVTDGYTF.

The count of this clone is one. J is TRBJ2-7 and V is TRBV7-9; D is unresolved. Germline CDR1 is SEHNR and CDR2 is FQNEAQ (reference sequence). The CDR3 is made up of 16 amino acids. Trimming cost V 6 bases and J 0 bases, with 18 bases left between them. DNA of the CDR3: TGTGCCAGCAGTTCAAGCCCAAACCCGAGCTCCTACGAGCAGTACTTC. Its translation: CASSSSPNPSSYEQYF.

The chain joins TRBV5-6 to TRBJ2-7; 11 bases agree with TRBD1. This CDR3 is built from 14 residues. The trim removed 4 bases at V and 5 bases at J, leaving 5 bases unmatched. The V gene's germline CDR1 is SGHDT and CDR2 YYEEEE. The CDR3 is CASSAGQGGHEQYF. The CDR3 coding sequence is TGTGCCAGCAGCGCGGGACAGGGGGGACACGAGCAGTACTTC.

The rearrangement joins TRBV28 to TRBJ1-2; maybe TRBD1 (6 bases). This CDR3 has 14 residues. Deletions cut 3 bases from V and 0 bases from J, with 8 bases between. Germline V gives CDR1 MDHEN, CDR2 SYDVKM. The CDR3 region has the DNA TGTGCCAGCAGTTTTGGACAGTCTAACTATGGCTACACCTTC. It encodes CASSFGQSNYGYTF.

The V and J genes are TRBV4-1 and TRBJ1-2; no reliable D call. Germline CDR1 and CDR2: MGHRA and YSYEKL. This CDR3 spans 15 amino acids. V dropped 1 base and J dropped 5 bases, with 14 bases sitting between them. CDR3: CASSQAAGNWYGYTF. CDR3 nucleotides: TGCGCCAGCAGCCAAGCAGCGGGGAACTGGTATGGCTACACCTTC.

The J gene is TRBJ1-4, the V gene TRBV5-4, with D unclear. The CDR3 is 14 amino acids. V gave up 0 bases and J gave up 4 bases, with 7 bases separating them. Germline CDR1 SGHNT, CDR2 YYREEE (reference sequence). CDR3 loop: CASSLGRDNEKLFF. The CDR3, as DNA: TGTGCCAGCAGCTTGGGGAGGGATAATGAAAAACTGTTTTTT.

This chain links TRBV7-9 with TRBJ1-3; D is unclear. The CDR3 contains 12 residues. V lost 6 bases, J lost 8 bases, and 11 bases lay in between. The germline CDR1 and CDR2 sequences are SEHNR and FQNEAQ (reference sequence). In nucleotides, the CDR3 is TGTGCCAGCAGTTCGACCCGGGACACCATATATTTT. Encoded protein: CASSSTRDTIYF. The complete variable domain, with remaining parts taken from reference TRBV7-9 and TRBJ1-3, reads DTGVSQNPRHKITKRGQNVTFRCDPISEHNRLYWYRQTLGQGPEFLTYFQNEAQLEKSRLLSDRFSAERPKGSFSTLEIQRTEQGDSAMYLCASSSTRDTIYFGEGSWLTVV.

Regarding this clone: The same CDR3 arises from other DNA sequences in this sample as well. V is TRBV11-3 and J is TRBJ2-3; perhaps TRBD2 as D (5 bases). The V end was cut by 1 base, the J end by 0 bases, with 5 bases between. The CDR3 is made up of 14 amino acids. CDR1 is SGHNT, CDR2 YENEEA, per germline. CDR3 in DNA: TGTGCCAGCAGCTTAGGGGAGAGCACAGATACGCAGTATTTT. Amino acids: CASSLGESTDTQYF.

This chain uses TRBV6-2 or TRBV6-3 with TRBJ1-1, with 9 bases that match TRBD1. The trim removed 5 bases at V and 5 bases at J, leaving 6 bases unmatched. The germline V gene encodes CDR1 MNHEY and CDR2 SVGEGT. The CDR3 is made up of 14 amino acids. The CDR3: CASSRNRGLTEAFF. The CDR3 DNA sequence: TGTGCCAGCAGTCGGAACAGGGGGCTTACTGAAGCTTTCTTT.

This chain connects TRBV10-1 to TRBJ1-2; 9 bases map to TRBD1. The ends lost 5 bases at V and 8 bases at J; junction bases unmatched: 6. CDR3 size: 13 residues. The germline CDR1 and CDR2 sequences are WNHNN and SYGVQD (reference sequence). This CDR3 is CASSFTGGRGYTF. DNA of the CDR3: TGCGCCAGCAGTTTTACAGGGGGCAGGGGCTACACCTTC.

The rearrangement links TRBV5-4 to TRBJ1-5; maybe TRBD1 (6 bases). The CDR3 is 15 residues long. Germline V gives CDR1 SGHNT, CDR2 YYREEE (reference sequence). Trimming left V 4 bases short and J 1 base short, with 12 bases between. The CDR3 here is CASSLGGASNQPQHF. CDR3 bases: TGTGCCAGCAGCCTCGGGGGGGCCAGCAATCAGCCCCAGCATTTT.

The CDR3 loop reads CASSEAGQVYGYTF. CDR3 in DNA: TGTGCCAGCAGTGAAGCGGGACAGGTCTATGGCTACACCTTC. The chain has TRBV2 and TRBJ1-2, with 8 bases fitting TRBD1. Germline V gives CDR1 SNHLY, CDR2 FYNNEI. The CDR3 contains 14 residues. Unmatched junction bases numbered 1, after V lost 0 bases and J lost 4 bases.

The chain recombines TRBV7-8 with TRBJ1-6; D is unresolved. This CDR3 has 18 residues. V shed 5 bases and J shed 3 bases, with 20 bases lying between them. CDR1 and CDR2 (germline): SGHVS, FQNEAQ. The CDR3 DNA follows: TGTGCCAGCAGCCCAACTCTAGCAGGTCGGGGCTATAATTCACCCCTCCACTTT. Its protein is CASSPTLAGRGYNSPLHF.

The chain combines TRBV5-1 with TRBJ2-3; maybe TRBD1 (6 bases). This CDR3 is built from 13 residues. V lost 6 bases and J lost 4, with 12 bases in between. Germline values: CDR1 SGHRS, CDR2 YFSETQ. This chain's CDR3 is CASTIQGSDTQYF. The CDR3 bases are TGCGCCAGCACAATACAGGGTTCAGATACGCAGTATTTT.

V is TRBV27 and J is TRBJ2-7, with D hard to call. CDR1 and CDR2 from the germline V gene are MNHEY and SMNVEV (reference sequence). Between the trimmed V and J ends, which lost 5 bases and 1 base, there was a span of 6 bases. The CDR3 extends over 12 amino acids. The CDR3, as DNA: TGTGCCAGCAGTACAGATTCCTACGAGCAGTACTTC. Translated: CASSTDSYEQYF.

CDR3 in amino acids: CASSPGGYSNQPQHF. DNA for the CDR3: TGTGCCAGCAGCCCGGGGGGATATAGCAATCAGCCCCAGCATTTT. The chain recombines TRBV6-6 with TRBJ1-5; a possible D gene is TRBD1 (5 bases). The CDR3 spans 15 residues. Trimming shortened V by 6 bases and J by 0 bases, and 12 bases separated the two germline ends. The germline gives CDR1 MNHNY, CDR2 SVGAGI (reference sequence).

This sequence joins TRBV18 and TRBJ2-3; perhaps TRBD1 as D (6 bases). The V end was cut by 6 bases, the J end by 14 bases, with 24 bases between. The CDR3 totals 14 residues. The germline gives CDR1 KGHSH, CDR2 LQKENI. CDR3: CASSRQTQGSDVYF. The CDR3 DNA reads TGTGCCAGCTCGCGGCAAACACAGGGCTCGGATGTGTATTTT.

V is TRBV21-1 and J is TRBJ1-2; the table's D call TRBD1 went unverified against the DNA. TRBV21-1 is shown as a pseudogene. The CDR3 contains 18 residues. The CDR3 here is CASSKGGEGDISNYGYTF. CDR3 in DNA: TGTGCCAGCAGCAAAGGGGGAGAAGGGGACATATCTAACTATGGCTACACCTTC.

The chain combines TRBV3-1 (or the pseudogene TRBV3-2) with TRBJ2-7, with D perhaps TRBD1 (6 bases). The ends were cut back, 5 bases at V and 6 bases at J, with 14 bases in the middle. Per the germline V gene, CDR1 is LGHDT and CDR2 is YNNKEL (reference sequence). This CDR3 has 13 amino acids. DNA for the CDR3: TGTGCCAGCAGCACCTTACAGGGTGGCGAGCAGTACTTC. Its protein is CASSTLQGGEQYF.

The chain carries TRBV3-1 (or the pseudogene TRBV3-2) and TRBJ2-7, with 10 bases fitting TRBD2. The CDR3 spans 16 residues. Germline loops: CDR1 LGHDT, CDR2 YNNKEL (reference sequence). V lost 2 bases and J lost 2; bases outside the gene matches: 6. CDR3 sequence: CASSQKGLAKTYEQYF. The CDR3 region has the DNA TGTGCCAGCAGCCAAAAGGGACTAGCGAAAACCTACGAGCAGTACTTC.

The chain recombines TRBV24-1 with TRBJ2-5, with TRBD1 identical over 9 bases. The CDR3 sequence is 16 residues long. Germline V gene lookup returns CDR1 KGHDR and CDR2 SFDVKD. Trimming at V came to 4 bases and at J to 2 bases, leaving 7 bases not matched to a gene. The CDR3 region has the DNA TGTGCCACCAGTGACCCCGGGACAGGGCGGCAAGAGACCCAGTACTTC. As protein: CATSDPGTGRQETQYF.

The V gene is TRBV28, the J gene TRBJ1-2, with D possibly being TRBD1 (5 bases). CDR3 length: 13 residues. V lost 6 bases and J 2 bases, leaving 10 bases between the germline ends. In germline, CDR1 is MDHEN, CDR2 SYDVKM. This CDR3 reads CASSDRGNYGYTF. The CDR3 coding sequence is TGTGCCAGCAGCGATAGGGGCAACTATGGCTACACCTTC.